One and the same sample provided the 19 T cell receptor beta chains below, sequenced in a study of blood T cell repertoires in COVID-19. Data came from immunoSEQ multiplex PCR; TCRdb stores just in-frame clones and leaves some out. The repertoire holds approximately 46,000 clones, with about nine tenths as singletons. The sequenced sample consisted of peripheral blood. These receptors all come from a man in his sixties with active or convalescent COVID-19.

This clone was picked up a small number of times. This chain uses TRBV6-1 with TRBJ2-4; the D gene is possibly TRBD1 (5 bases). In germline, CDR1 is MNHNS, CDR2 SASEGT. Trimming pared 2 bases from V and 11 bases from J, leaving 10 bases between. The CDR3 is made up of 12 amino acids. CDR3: CASSEQGRVQYF. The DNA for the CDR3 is TGTGCCAGCAGTGAACAGGGAAGAGTTCAGTACTTC.

The CDR3 here is CAISESRGWYEQYF. The CDR3 nucleotides are TGTGCCATCAGTGAGTCTCGGGGGTGGTACGAGCAGTACTTC. The chain uses TRBV10-3 and TRBJ2-7, with D maybe TRBD2 (6 bases). The CDR3 spans 14 residues. Trimming cost V 0 bases and J 4 bases, with 10 bases left between them. Germline-derived CDR1 and CDR2 are ENHRY and SYGVKD.

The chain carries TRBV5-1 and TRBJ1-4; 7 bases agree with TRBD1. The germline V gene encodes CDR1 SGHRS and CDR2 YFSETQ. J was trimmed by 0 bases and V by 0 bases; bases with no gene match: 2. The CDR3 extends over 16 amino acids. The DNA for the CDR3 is TGCGCCAGCAGCTTGGCAGGGGGAGCAACTAATGAAAAACTGTTTTTT. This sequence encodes CASSLAGGATNEKLFF.

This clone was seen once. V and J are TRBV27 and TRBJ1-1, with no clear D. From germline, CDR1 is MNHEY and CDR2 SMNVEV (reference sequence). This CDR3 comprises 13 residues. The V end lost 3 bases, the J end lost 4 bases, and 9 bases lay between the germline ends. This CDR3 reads CASSLTVGTEAFF. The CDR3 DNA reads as TGTGCCAGCAGTTTGACTGTCGGCACTGAAGCTTTCTTT.

CDR3 region: CASGQVPAYEQYF. The CDR3, as DNA: TGCGCCAGCGGACAGGTGCCTGCCTACGAGCAGTACTTC. V gene TRBV5-1 combines with J gene TRBJ2-7; TRBD1 agrees at 7 bases. The J segment lost 2 bases and the V segment lost 7 bases, leaving 6 bases of the junction unmatched. Germline loops: CDR1 SGHRS, CDR2 YFSETQ. The CDR3 has 13 residues.

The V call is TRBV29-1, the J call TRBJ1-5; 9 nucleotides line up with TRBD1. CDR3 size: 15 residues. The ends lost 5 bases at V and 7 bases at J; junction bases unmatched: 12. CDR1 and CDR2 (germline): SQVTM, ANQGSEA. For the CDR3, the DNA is TGCAGCGTTAGGGTCACAGGGGGCCTCGGACAGCCCCAGCATTTT. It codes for CSVRVTGGLGQPQHF.

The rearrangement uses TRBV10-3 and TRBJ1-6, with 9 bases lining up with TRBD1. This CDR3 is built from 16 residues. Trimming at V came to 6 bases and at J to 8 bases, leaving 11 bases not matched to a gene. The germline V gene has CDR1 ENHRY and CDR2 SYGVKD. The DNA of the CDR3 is TGTGCCATCAGGGGGGAACAGGGGGCTCTAGATTCACCCCTCCACTTT. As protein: CAIRGEQGALDSPLHF.

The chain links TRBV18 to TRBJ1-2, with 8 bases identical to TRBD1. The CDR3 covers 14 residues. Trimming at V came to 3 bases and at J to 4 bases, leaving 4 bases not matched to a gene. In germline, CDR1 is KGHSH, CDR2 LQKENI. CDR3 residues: CASSPGQDLYGYTF. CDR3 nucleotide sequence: TGTGCCAGCTCACCGGGACAGGACCTCTATGGCTACACCTTC.

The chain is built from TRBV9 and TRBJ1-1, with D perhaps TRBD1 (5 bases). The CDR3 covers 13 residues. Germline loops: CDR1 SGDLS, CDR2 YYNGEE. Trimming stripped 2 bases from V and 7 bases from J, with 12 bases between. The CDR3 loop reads CASSVSAGFEAFF. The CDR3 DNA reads TGTGCCAGCAGCGTCAGTGCAGGGTTTGAAGCTTTCTTT.

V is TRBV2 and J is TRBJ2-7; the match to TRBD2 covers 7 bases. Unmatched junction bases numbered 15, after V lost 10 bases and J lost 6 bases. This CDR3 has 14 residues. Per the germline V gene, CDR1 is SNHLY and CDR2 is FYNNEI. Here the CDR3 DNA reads TGTGCCACCGCTGTTAGACTAGCTTCAACCGAGCAGTACTTC. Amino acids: CATAVRLASTEQYF. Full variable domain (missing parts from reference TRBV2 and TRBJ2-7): EPEVTQTPSHQVTQMGQEVILRCVPISNHLYFYWYRQILGQKVEFLVSFYNNEISEKSEIFDDQFSVERPDGSNFTLKIRSTKLEDSAMYFCATAVRLASTEQYFGPGTRLTVT.

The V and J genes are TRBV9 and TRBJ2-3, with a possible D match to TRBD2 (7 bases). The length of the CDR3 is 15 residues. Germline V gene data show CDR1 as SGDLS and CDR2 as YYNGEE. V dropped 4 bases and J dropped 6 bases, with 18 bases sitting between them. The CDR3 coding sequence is TGTGCCAGCAGCCCTCTGGGCGGGGGCCCGGATACGCAGTATTTT. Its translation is CASSPLGGGPDTQYF.

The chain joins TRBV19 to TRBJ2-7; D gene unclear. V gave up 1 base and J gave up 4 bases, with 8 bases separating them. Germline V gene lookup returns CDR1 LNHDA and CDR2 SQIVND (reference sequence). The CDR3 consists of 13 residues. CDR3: CASSIGLIYEQYF. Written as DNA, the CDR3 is TGTGCCAGTAGTATAGGACTGATTTACGAGCAGTACTTC.

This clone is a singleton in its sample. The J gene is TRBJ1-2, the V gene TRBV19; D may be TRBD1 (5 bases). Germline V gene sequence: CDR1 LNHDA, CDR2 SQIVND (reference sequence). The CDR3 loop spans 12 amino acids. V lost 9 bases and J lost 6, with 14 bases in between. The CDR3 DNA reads TGTGCCAGCACTGGGGCAGGCGATGGCTACACCTTC. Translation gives CASTGAGDGYTF.

CDR3 in DNA: TGTGCCAGTAGTATTCGCGACAGGGGGGCAACTGAAGCTTTCTTT. Its translation: CASSIRDRGATEAFF. The chain carries TRBV19 and TRBJ1-1; 9 bases are shared with TRBD1. CDR3 length: 15 residues. With 3 bases clipped from V and 5 bases from J, the junction kept 7 bases outside the gene matches. Germline CDR1 and CDR2: LNHDA and SQIVND (reference sequence).

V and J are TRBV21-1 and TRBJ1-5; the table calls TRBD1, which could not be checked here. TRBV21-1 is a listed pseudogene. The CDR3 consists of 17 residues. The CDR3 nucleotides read TGTGCCAGCAGCAAACGAGGCCAGGGGTGGGTCAATCAGCCCCAGCATTTT. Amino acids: CASSKRGQGWVNQPQHF.

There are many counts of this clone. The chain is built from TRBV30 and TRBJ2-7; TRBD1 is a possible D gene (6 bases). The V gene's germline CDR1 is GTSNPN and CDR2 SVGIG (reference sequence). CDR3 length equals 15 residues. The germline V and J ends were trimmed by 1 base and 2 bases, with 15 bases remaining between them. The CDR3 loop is CAWSGGTRNPYEQYF. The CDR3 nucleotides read TGTGCCTGGAGTGGAGGGACACGGAATCCCTACGAGCAGTACTTC.

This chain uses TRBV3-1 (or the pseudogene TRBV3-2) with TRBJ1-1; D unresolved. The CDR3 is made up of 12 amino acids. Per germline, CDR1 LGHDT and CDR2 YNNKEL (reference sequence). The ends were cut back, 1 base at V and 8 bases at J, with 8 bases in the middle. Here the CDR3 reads CASSQVRAEAFF. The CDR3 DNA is TGTGCCAGCAGCCAAGTGAGGGCAGAAGCTTTCTTT.

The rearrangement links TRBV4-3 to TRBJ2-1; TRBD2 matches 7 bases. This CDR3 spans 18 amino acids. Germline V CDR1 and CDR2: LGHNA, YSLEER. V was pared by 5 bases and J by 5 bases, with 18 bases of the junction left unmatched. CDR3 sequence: CASSGGGSGLRRDNEQFF. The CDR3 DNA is TGCGCCAGCAGCGGCGGGGGTAGCGGACTAAGAAGAGACAATGAGCAGTTCTTC.

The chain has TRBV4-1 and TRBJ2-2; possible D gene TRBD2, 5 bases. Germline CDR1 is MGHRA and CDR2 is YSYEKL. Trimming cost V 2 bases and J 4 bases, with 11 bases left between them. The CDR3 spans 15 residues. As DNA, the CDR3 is TGCGCCAGCAGCCAACCGGGGAAACTCACCGGGGAGCTGTTTTTT. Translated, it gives CASSQPGKLTGELFF.